This TCR beta chain was documented in a study of T cell responses to AZD1222 COVID-19 vaccine. The study, taken as a whole, reports: Across spike, vaccine-associated CD4 TCRs were found, dominant at 160-218 and 743-854. Baseline serology detected seropositivity in only six AZD1222 recipients. Repertoires were obtained solely post-peak T cell response. Close to half of spike-specific TCRs reportedly recognize unmutated variant regions.

The CDR3 contains 16 residues. Germline CDR1 reads KGHSH; CDR2 reads LQKENI. V was pared by 6 bases and J by 0 bases, with 12 bases between. The protocol was immunoSEQ multiplex PCR, while the TCRdb copy is restricted to in-frame clones and leaves out a portion. The sample contains some 130,000 clones, 88% of which appear only once. Details on this clone: Its antigen is currently unknown.

The V call is TRBV18, the J call TRBJ2-6; D call uncertain. The sequence derives from an adult in good health. Sample: peripheral blood, taken on day 0 of MenACWY control vaccination. The CDR3 is CASSRVGVSGANVLTF. The CDR3, as DNA: TGTGCCAGCTCCCGAGTTGGAGTCTCTGGGGCCAACGTCCTGACTTTC. Variable domain in full (rest from reference TRBV18 and TRBJ2-6): NAGVMQNPRHLVRRRGQEARLRCSPMKGHSHVYWYRQLPEEGLKFMVYLQKENIIDESGMPKERFSAEFPKEGPSILRIQQVVRGDSAAYFCASSRVGVSGANVLTFGAGSRLTVL.